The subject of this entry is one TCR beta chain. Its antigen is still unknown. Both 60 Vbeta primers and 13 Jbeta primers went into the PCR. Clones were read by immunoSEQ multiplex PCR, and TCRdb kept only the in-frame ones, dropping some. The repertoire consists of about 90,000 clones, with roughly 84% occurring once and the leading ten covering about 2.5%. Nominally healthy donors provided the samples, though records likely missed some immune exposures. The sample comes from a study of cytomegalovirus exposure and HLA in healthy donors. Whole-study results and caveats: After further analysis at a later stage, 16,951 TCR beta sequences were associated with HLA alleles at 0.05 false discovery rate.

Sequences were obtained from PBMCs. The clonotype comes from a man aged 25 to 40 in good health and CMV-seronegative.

CDR3 region: CASSLMTGDGSEQFF. The DNA of the CDR3 is TGCGCCAGCAGCTTAATGACAGGTGACGGAAGTGAGCAGTTCTTC. The chain carries TRBV5-1 and TRBJ2-1, with a tentative D call TRBD1 (6 bases). The CDR3 has 15 amino acids. Trimming pared 2 bases from V and 9 bases from J, leaving 18 bases between. Looked up from germline, CDR1 is SGHRS and CDR2 is YFSETQ.